Reported below is one TCR beta chain. Its antigen is undetermined. There are 18 residues in the CDR3. Unmatched junction bases numbered 17, after V lost 6 bases and J lost 2 bases. The germline V gene has CDR1 MRHNA and CDR2 SNTAGT. The sample is drawn from a study of neoadjuvant anti-PD-1 for oral cavity cancer. Study as a whole: Around day 43, patients without progression received a fourth nivolumab dose before surgery. Regarding the study as a whole: TCR analyses covered only a few patients per response group. Pretreatment Treg/Th17 ratio correlated inversely with post-treatment tumor clonality.

Only in-frame clones appear in the TCRdb table, and some are missing; sequencing was by immunoSEQ multiplex PCR. The sample yields some 10,000 clones, under 75% seen once. Time point of the sample: after neoadjuvant nivolumab, at surgical resection. This sequence was found in a person aged 40-85 years with oral cavity squamous cell carcinoma. Here the sequenced sample was tumor tissue, taken after nivolumab (anti-PD-1) treatment. The V and J genes are TRBV6-4 and TRBJ2-3; the match to TRBD2 covers 7 bases. The CDR3 DNA reads as TGTGCCAGCAGCCCCTGGCATGTAGCGGGTCTTTCCACAGATACGCAGTATTTT. Translation gives CASSPWHVAGLSTDTQYF.